This TCR beta chain was profiled in a study of human T cells and chemical hapten exposure. The CDR3 contains 12 residues. Germline CDR1 and CDR2: SQVTM and ANQGSEA. V lost 6 bases and J lost 2, with 11 bases in between. TCRdb fed the RACE reads into MiXCR, producing one record per CDR3 protein. The profile shows about 110,000 distinct CDR3 sequences, 9.2% of them singletons. The sample's time point: patch test 2, 6 weeks after DPC sensitization. The treatment here: therapeutic diphenylcyclopropenone sensitization with weekly scalp DPC. The input for sequencing was whole blood, taken in connection with sensitization to the hapten diphenylcyclopropenone (DPC). The chain joins TRBV29-1 to TRBJ2-7; D ambiguous. The sequence was obtained from a woman aged 40 to 50 with alopecia areata. Some clones in this sample may be carry-over from other donors' samples. The CDR3 is CSVVAGPYEQYF. The CDR3 DNA reads TGCAGCGTCGTGGCAGGACCCTACGAGCAGTACTTC.